The clone carrying this T cell receptor (beta chain) has only a few counts. The sample originates from a study of blood T cell repertoires in COVID-19. Looking at the study overall: There were acute and convalescent COVID-19 samples, and they came from the United States, Italy and Spain. Sources were T cells, B-cell-depleted T cells, or PBMCs; the material itself was cDNA or gDNA.

V was clipped by 5 bases and J by 5 bases, with 11 bases between them. Germline V gene sequence: CDR1 KGHSH, CDR2 LQKENI. This CDR3 spans 13 amino acids. Per the study methods: The authors estimated nucleated cell counts from reference gene primer amplification. TCRdb keeps only in-frame clones here, not all; method: immunoSEQ multiplex PCR. V and J calls and clone size are those listed in that table; D and trimming were worked out from the DNA. Of more than 55,000 clones listed, roughly 80% are singletons. This clonotype was sampled from a woman aged 80 or older with acute or convalescent COVID-19. Input material: peripheral blood. This chain links TRBV18 with TRBJ2-3; maybe TRBD1 (5 bases). This CDR3 is CASSDRTGDTQYF. Here the CDR3 DNA reads TGTGCCAGCTCAGACAGAACGGGAGATACGCAGTATTTT.